The T cell receptor beta chain described here comes from a study of T cells expressing NK-cell markers. The CDR3 covers 12 residues. Germline CDR1 is KGHSH and CDR2 is LQKENI. TCRdb reanalyzed the 5' RACE reads and collapses them to one entry per CDR3 protein, without DNA. The sample holds roughly 430,000 distinct CDR3 sequences. Sequencing was carried out using blood T cells: a sorted CD56 or NKG2C T cell subset, CD4+ or CD8+ T cells, or bulk PBMC T cells (not recorded which). The source is a woman aged 18 to 75 in good health. The J gene is TRBJ2-5, the V gene TRBV18. The CDR3 reads CASFDGQETQYF.